The TCR beta chain described here comes from a study of blood T cell repertoires in COVID-19. As for the study in general: Sources were T cells, B-cell-depleted T cells, or PBMCs; the material itself was cDNA or gDNA.

In the authors' methods: By means of reference gene primer amplification, nucleated cell counts were estimated. The assay was immunoSEQ multiplex PCR, and TCRdb's table has in-frame clones only and misses some. The V and J calls and clone size are taken from that table; D and trimming were inferred from the DNA. Of about 120,000 clones listed, 70% to 80% were seen once; the top ten hold 3% to 4.5%. The CDR3 consists of 10 residues. Between the trimmed V and J ends, which lost 9 bases and 11 bases, there was a span of 12 bases. From germline, CDR1 is MNHGY and CDR2 SVAAGI. The clonotype was recovered from a woman older than 75 with acute or convalescent COVID-19. This chain uses TRBV6-9 with TRBJ2-3, with D unresolved. The sample comprised peripheral blood. The CDR3 loop reads CARTTTLQYF. The CDR3 DNA follows: TGTGCCAGAACGACAACTTTGCAGTATTTT.